The 28 T cell receptor beta chains presented below share a single source sample, sequenced in a study of beta chain features in type 1 diabetes. Study-level points and caveats: Moderate yet significant TCRB CDR3 shortening was seen in Type 1 diabetes patients in all four CD4+ subsets.

These receptors have no identified antigens. Expressed TCRB transcripts were sequenced because the isolated RNA had all been reverse transcribed beforehand. Method: immunoSEQ multiplex PCR; TCRdb's copy keeps in-frame clones and lacks some. The data show around 50,000 clones, roughly 45% seen once. Sequencing was done on a sample of stem cell memory CD4+ T cells from blood. Source of these receptors: a man aged 25 to 40 with type 1 diabetes.

Of note for this clone: The sample has other DNA sequences that encode this CDR3 too. The J gene is TRBJ2-1, the V gene TRBV5-1; 7 bases align to TRBD1. Germline CDR1 is SGHRS and CDR2 is YFSETQ. This CDR3 has 15 residues. The trim removed 0 bases at V and 1 base at J, leaving 1 base unmatched. The chain's CDR3 is CASSLEGASYNEQFF. CDR3 nucleotides: TGCGCCAGCAGCTTGGAGGGGGCGTCCTACAATGAGCAGTTCTTC.

This clone was detected only a few times. J is TRBJ1-2 and V is TRBV5-1, with D perhaps matching TRBD1 (6 bases). The germline gives CDR1 SGHRS, CDR2 YFSETQ. Trimming stripped 4 bases from V and 6 bases from J, with 22 bases between. This CDR3 contains 16 residues. The CDR3 loop is CASSLLARQEKDGYTF. CDR3 DNA: TGCGCCAGCAGCCTACTCGCAAGACAGGAAAAGGATGGCTACACCTTC.

The CDR3 region is CASSIRQSEKLFF. As DNA, the CDR3 is TGTGCCAGCAGCATACGACAGTCTGAAAAACTGTTTTTT. The chain couples TRBV2 to TRBJ1-4, with a tentative D call TRBD1 (5 bases). Germline V gene data show CDR1 as SNHLY and CDR2 as FYNNEI. V was cut by 6 bases and J by 7 bases, with 12 bases left in between. There are 13 residues in the CDR3.

Only a few counts were recorded for this clone. J is TRBJ1-1 and V is TRBV20-1, with unresolved D. This CDR3 region has 11 residues. Germline V gene sequence: CDR1 DFQATT, CDR2 SNEGSKA (reference sequence). V gave up 5 bases and J gave up 1 base, with 5 bases separating them. The CDR3 spells CSACRNTEAFF. In nucleotides, the CDR3 is TGCAGTGCTTGCAGGAACACTGAAGCTTTCTTT.

This clone was counted only a few times. The chain couples TRBV2 to TRBJ2-1; D ambiguous. CDR1 SNHLY and CDR2 FYNNEI come from the germline V gene. V was cut by 6 bases and J by 0 bases, with 24 bases left in between. CDR3 length equals 19 residues. CDR3 sequence: CASRSSALVARSSYNEQFF. CDR3 sequence (DNA): TGTGCCAGCAGGAGTTCAGCCCTAGTGGCGCGGAGCTCCTACAATGAGCAGTTCTTC.

This clone was seen only a few times. This chain connects TRBV7-2 to TRBJ2-7, with a weak D call TRBD2 (6 bases). This CDR3 spans 15 amino acids. CDR1 and CDR2 from the germline V gene are SGHTA and FQGNSA. V was trimmed by 5 bases and J by 0 bases, leaving 14 bases between them. CDR3 amino acids: CASSRPGTSSYEQYF. DNA of the CDR3: TGTGCCAGCAGCCGCCCCGGGACTTCCTCCTACGAGCAGTACTTC.

The chain links TRBV27 to TRBJ2-7, with D possibly matching TRBD2 (6 bases). Trimming cost V 5 bases and J 9 bases, with 26 bases left between them. The CDR3 has 16 amino acids. CDR1 and CDR2 (germline): MNHEY, SMNVEV (reference sequence). CDR3 residues: CASSPRGTKKGVVQYF. CDR3 DNA sequence: TGTGCCAGCAGTCCTCGCGGGACCAAGAAAGGAGTTGTGCAGTACTTC.

This sequence joins TRBV7-8 and TRBJ1-1; 7 nucleotides agree with TRBD1. CDR3 length equals 14 residues. Germline V CDR1 and CDR2: SGHVS, FQNEAQ. V dropped 6 bases and J dropped 3; count of bases not matched to a gene: 7. The CDR3 DNA reads TGTGCCAGCAGATTCACAGGGGCCGACACTGAAGCTTTCTTT. It is translated as CASRFTGADTEAFF. Drawing the rest from reference TRBV7-8 and TRBJ1-1, the complete variable domain is GAGVSQSPRYKVAKRGQDVALRCDPISGHVSLFWYQQALGQGPEFLTYFQNEAQLDKSGLPSDRFFAERPEGSVSTLKIQRTQQEDSAVYLCASRFTGADTEAFFGQGTRLTVV.

This chain uses TRBV5-6 with TRBJ2-3, with 8 nucleotides matching TRBD1. The CDR3 has 15 residues. J gave up 2 bases and V 2 bases, and 4 bases lay outside the gene matches. Germline lookup yields CDR1 SGHDT and CDR2 YYEEEE. The CDR3 DNA sequence: TGTGCCAGCAGCTTATGGACAGGGCACACAGATACGCAGTATTTT. This gives the protein CASSLWTGHTDTQYF.

This clone came up a few times. The chain employs TRBV18 and TRBJ2-7; maybe TRBD1 (5 bases). Germline V gives CDR1 KGHSH, CDR2 LQKENI. V was cut by 8 bases and J by 5 bases, with 19 bases left in between. The CDR3 extends over 14 amino acids. The CDR3 DNA sequence: TGTGCCAGCCCCATTCTTGACAGCCCTGACGAGCAGTACTTC. This gives the protein CASPILDSPDEQYF.

This chain links TRBV21-1 with TRBJ2-1; the table calls TRBD2, which could not be checked here. TRBV21-1 represents a pseudogene. The CDR3 spans 14 residues. CDR3: CASQWLAGGLEQFF. CDR3 in DNA: TGTGCCAGCCAATGGCTAGCGGGAGGCCTTGAGCAGTTCTTC.

The chain uses TRBV30 and TRBJ1-2; D is uncertain. The CDR3 is 16 amino acids. Trimming left V 0 bases short and J 8 bases short, with 22 bases between. Looked up from germline, CDR1 is GTSNPN and CDR2 is SVGIG (reference sequence). CDR3 DNA: TGTGCCTGGAGTGTAAAGTGGCAGAGTCACCGGAGGGGCTACACCTTC. It encodes CAWSVKWQSHRRGYTF.

The rearrangement joins TRBV2 to TRBJ1-4; D might be TRBD1 (5 bases). The germline V and J ends were trimmed by 3 bases and 6 bases, with 5 bases remaining between them. Germline V lookup: CDR1 SNHLY, CDR2 FYNNEI. CDR3 length: 12 amino acids. The CDR3 nucleotides read TGTGCCAGCAGTGACAGGGATGAAAAACTGTTTTTT. Protein sequence: CASSDRDEKLFF. The variable domain in full, with the rest retrieved from reference TRBV2 and TRBJ1-4, is EPEVTQTPSHQVTQMGQEVILRCVPISNHLYFYWYRQILGQKVEFLVSFYNNEISEKSEIFDDQFSVERPDGSNFTLKIRSTKLEDSAMYFCASSDRDEKLFFGSGTQLSVL.

In this sample, this clone turned up once. The J gene is TRBJ2-7, the V gene TRBV5-1; weak D call: TRBD2 (5 bases). The ends were cut back, 0 bases at V and 9 bases at J, with 13 bases in the middle. The CDR3 has 13 residues. The germline gives CDR1 SGHRS, CDR2 YFSETQ. CDR3 region: CASSLEAGTGQYF. The CDR3 region has the DNA TGCGCCAGCAGCTTGGAGGCGGGTACCGGGCAGTACTTC.

This rearrangement joins TRBV19 to TRBJ1-5; D is possibly TRBD1 (6 bases). V was pared by 4 bases and J by 5 bases, with 12 bases between. CDR3 length equals 14 residues. Germline assignment: CDR1 LNHDA and CDR2 SQIVND (reference sequence). The CDR3 sequence: CASSTQGLDQPQHF. DNA for the CDR3: TGTGCCAGTAGTACCCAGGGGTTAGATCAGCCCCAGCATTTT.

This chain joins TRBV4-2 and TRBJ2-1, with 7 bases aligning to TRBD2. Looked up from germline, CDR1 is LGHNA and CDR2 is YNFKEQ. The CDR3 runs 15 residues. Trimming cost V 5 bases and J 8 bases; bases outside gene matches: 12. CDR3 loop: CASSSAPSGDYEQFF. In DNA, the CDR3 is TGTGCCAGCAGCTCGGCCCCCAGCGGGGACTATGAGCAGTTCTTC.

CDR3 sequence reads: CASSPRGLGDVLTF. The CDR3 coding sequence is TGTGCCAGTAGTCCGCGGGGATTAGGCGACGTCCTGACTTTC. The chain is built from TRBV19 and TRBJ2-6; D is perhaps TRBD2 (6 bases). The CDR3 runs 14 residues. Trimming removed 5 bases from V and 11 bases from J, with 16 bases in between. Germline CDR1 is LNHDA and CDR2 is SQIVND (reference sequence).

The chain carries TRBV19 and TRBJ1-5; D is possibly TRBD1 (6 bases). CDR1 and CDR2 (germline): LNHDA, SQIVND (reference sequence). V lost 0 bases, J lost 0 bases, and 12 bases lay in between. The length of the CDR3 is 17 residues. The CDR3 coding sequence is TGTGCCAGTAGTATAGACTCAGGGGACCTTAGCAATCAGCCCCAGCATTTT. It yields the protein CASSIDSGDLSNQPQHF.

This chain links TRBV11-2 with TRBJ2-7; 7 bases agree with TRBD1. Germline V gene sequence: CDR1 SGHAT, CDR2 FQNNGV. The CDR3 consists of 14 residues. V trimming: 2 bases; J trimming: 7 bases; junction bases outside the gene matches: 8. The CDR3 spells CASSLFTGVGEQYF. The CDR3 DNA reads TGTGCCAGCAGCTTATTCACAGGGGTGGGGGAGCAGTACTTC.

The V and J genes are TRBV10-3 and TRBJ2-1, with 13 bases that match TRBD2. This CDR3 is 17 amino acids long. CDR1 is ENHRY and CDR2 is SYGVKD in the germline V gene. Germline trimming cut 5 bases from V and 5 bases from J; bases unmatched to any gene: 9. The CDR3 DNA sequence: TGTGCCATCAGTTGGACCCCGGGACTAGCGGGAAACAATGAGCAGTTCTTC. Encoded protein: CAISWTPGLAGNNEQFF.

This clone was detected a few times. The J gene is TRBJ1-2, the V gene TRBV5-1, with 12 bases identical to TRBD1. Germline CDR1 reads SGHRS; CDR2 reads YFSETQ. Trimming took 2 bases from V and 4 from J; bases not matched to a gene: 9. The CDR3 is 17 residues long. CDR3: CASSFGTGGRLTYGYTF. The CDR3, as DNA: TGCGCCAGCAGCTTCGGGACAGGGGGCCGCCTCACCTATGGCTACACCTTC.

The chain uses TRBV5-1 and TRBJ1-1; D remains unclear. Between the trimmed V and J ends, which lost 0 bases and 5 bases, there was a span of 8 bases. The germline CDR1 and CDR2 sequences are SGHRS and YFSETQ. The CDR3 has 13 residues. CDR3 region: CASSLGAQTEAFF. DNA of the CDR3: TGCGCCAGCAGCTTGGGGGCGCAAACTGAAGCTTTCTTT.

With regard to this clone: One end of the junction does not line up with germline, which may come from a read error. This CDR3 is CASSRTGTTNEQFF. The CDR3 DNA follows: TGTGCTAGCAGCCGTACCGGGACTACAAATGAGCAGTTCTTC. This chain joins TRBV7-7 and TRBJ2-1, with 7 bases matching TRBD2. Per the germline V gene, CDR1 is SSHAT and CDR2 is FNYEAQ (reference sequence). The CDR3 has 14 amino acids.

The rearrangement joins TRBV18 to TRBJ1-6; no definite D call. The germline CDR1 and CDR2 sequences are KGHSH and LQKENI. The CDR3 is 15 amino acids. The V end was cut by 0 bases, the J end by 12 bases, with 15 bases between. The CDR3 bases are TGTGCCAGCTCACCACCCCTCAGCGCCGGGGAACCCCTCCACTTT. Protein: CASSPPLSAGEPLHF.

The chain is built from TRBV5-1 and TRBJ2-3; TRBD1 matches at 11 bases. The CDR3 extends over 17 amino acids. Germline V lookup: CDR1 SGHRS, CDR2 YFSETQ. The junction had 7 bases not matched to a gene; V was cut back by 2 bases and J by 2 bases. The CDR3 reads CASSFSGTGGVTDTQYF. As DNA, the CDR3 is TGCGCCAGCAGCTTCTCTGGGACAGGGGGTGTCACAGATACGCAGTATTTT.

This clone was seen a handful of times. The chain uses TRBV19 and TRBJ1-5; D unresolved. The germline V and J ends were trimmed by 6 bases and 6 bases, with 12 bases remaining between them. This CDR3 is built from 13 residues. CDR1 is LNHDA, CDR2 SQIVND, per germline (reference sequence). The chain's CDR3 is CASRKGVGQPQHF. CDR3 DNA sequence: TGTGCCAGTAGGAAAGGAGTAGGTCAGCCCCAGCATTTT.

The gene calls are TRBV28 and TRBJ2-3, with 8 bases aligning to TRBD1. Trimming cost V 8 bases and J 5 bases; bases outside gene matches: 9. CDR1 and CDR2 (germline): MDHEN, SYDVKM. The CDR3 has 14 amino acids. DNA of the CDR3: TGTGCCAGCGCAAGGACAGGGATAATAGATACGCAGTATTTT. Residues: CASARTGIIDTQYF. The full variable domain, in which reference TRBV28 and TRBJ2-3 provide the parts outside the CDR3, is DVKVTQSSRYLVKRTGEKVFLECVQDMDHENMFWYRQDPGLGLRLIYFSYDVKMKEKGDIPEGYSVSREKKERFSLILESASTNQTSMYLCASARTGIIDTQYFGPGTRLTVL.

The rearrangement uses TRBV28 and TRBJ2-2; TRBD2 aligns across 7 bases. J was trimmed by 1 base and V by 6 bases; bases with no gene match: 8. Germline V gene lookup returns CDR1 MDHEN and CDR2 SYDVKM. The CDR3 is 16 amino acids. The CDR3 DNA follows: TGTGCCAGCAGGACGGGAGCGGGAATGAACACCGGGGAGCTGTTTTTT. This sequence encodes CASRTGAGMNTGELFF. The variable domain in full, with the rest retrieved from reference TRBV28 and TRBJ2-2, is DVKVTQSSRYLVKRTGEKVFLECVQDMDHENMFWYRQDPGLGLRLIYFSYDVKMKEKGDIPEGYSVSREKKERFSLILESASTNQTSMYLCASRTGAGMNTGELFFGEGSRLTVL.